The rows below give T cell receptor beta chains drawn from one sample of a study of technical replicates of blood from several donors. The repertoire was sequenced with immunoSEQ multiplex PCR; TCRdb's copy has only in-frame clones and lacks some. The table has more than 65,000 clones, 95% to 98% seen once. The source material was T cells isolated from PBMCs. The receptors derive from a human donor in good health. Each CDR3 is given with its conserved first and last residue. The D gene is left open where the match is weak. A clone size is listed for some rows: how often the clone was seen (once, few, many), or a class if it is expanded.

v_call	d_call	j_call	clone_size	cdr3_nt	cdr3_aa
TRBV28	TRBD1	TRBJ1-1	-	TGTGCCAGCAGATTGAACAGAGGGGGCATCGGCACTGAAGCTTTCTTT	CASRLNRGGIGTEAFF
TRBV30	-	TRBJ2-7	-	TGTGCCTGGGACGGGTTCTCCTACGAGCAGTACTTC	CAWDGFSYEQYF
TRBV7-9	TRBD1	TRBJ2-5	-	TGTGCCAGCAGCTTACGGGACAGACACCAAGAGACCCAGTACTTC	CASSLRDRHQETQYF
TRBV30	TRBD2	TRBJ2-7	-	TGTGCCTGGAGTTATAGCGGGAGTTCTCACGAGCAGTACTTC	CAWSYSGSSHEQYF
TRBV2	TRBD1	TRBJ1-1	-	TGTGCCAGCAGGAGGGCCGGGACAGGGGAAAGAAGAACTGAAGCTTTCTTT	CASRRAGTGERRTEAFF
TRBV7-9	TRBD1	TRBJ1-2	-	TGTGCCAGCAGGCAGACAGGGAGGGGCTACACCTTC	CASRQTGRGYTF
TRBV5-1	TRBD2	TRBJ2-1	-	TGCGCCAGCAGCTTGGCTGGGCTAGCGGCTAGCAATGAGCAGTTCTTC	CASSLAGLAASNEQFF
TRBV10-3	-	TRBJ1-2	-	TGTGCCATCAGTGGAGGGGGATATGGCTACACCTTC	CAISGGGYGYTF
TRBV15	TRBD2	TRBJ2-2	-	TGTGCCACCAGCAGAGATAGCGGGAGAGCCGGGGAGCTGTTTTTT	CATSRDSGRAGELFF
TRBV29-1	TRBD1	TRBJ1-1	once	TGCAGCGACGGGACAGGGAACACTGAAGCTTTCTTT	CSDGTGNTEAFF
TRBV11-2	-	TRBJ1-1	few	TGTGCCAGCAGCTTAGATCGGAGTGTATCCTCAGCGAACACTGAAGCTTTCTTT	CASSLDRSVSSANTEAFF
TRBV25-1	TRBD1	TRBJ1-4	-	TGTGCCAGCAGTGAATCCACAGGGGCTAATGAAAAACTGTTTTTT	CASSESTGANEKLFF
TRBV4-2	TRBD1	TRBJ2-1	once	TGTGCCAGCAGCCAAGTAGGACAGGGTGACAATGAGCAGTTCTTC	CASSQVGQGDNEQFF
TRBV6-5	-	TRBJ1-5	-	TGTGCCAGCAGGGCTACAGGGATCTTACATCAGCCCCAGCATTTT	CASRATGILHQPQHF
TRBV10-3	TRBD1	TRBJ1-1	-	TGTGCCATCCGGACAGGGACTGGTGAAGCTTTCTTT	CAIRTGTGEAFF
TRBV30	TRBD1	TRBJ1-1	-	TGTGCCTGGAGCTATCCGGGACAGGAAGGTATCATGAACACTGAAGCTTTCTTT	CAWSYPGQEGIMNTEAFF
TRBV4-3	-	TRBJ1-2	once	TGCGCCAGCAGCCAAGAACCAGGGCCCTATGGCTACACCTTC	CASSQEPGPYGYTF
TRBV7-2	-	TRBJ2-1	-	TGTGCCAGCAGCTTTGGTTGGGGCGGTATCTACAATGAGCAGTTCTTC	CASSFGWGGIYNEQFF
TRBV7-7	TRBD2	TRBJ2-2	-	TGTGCTAGCAGCCCAAGGACTAGCGGGAGTCGGGAGCTGTTTTTT	CASSPRTSGSRELFF
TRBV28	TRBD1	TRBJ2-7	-	TGTGCCAGCACCTCACGGGACAGGCCCTCCTACGAGCAGTACTTC	CASTSRDRPSYEQYF
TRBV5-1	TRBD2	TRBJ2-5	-	TGCGCCAGCAGGGTACCACTAGCGGTCATACAAGAGACCCAGTACTTC	CASRVPLAVIQETQYF
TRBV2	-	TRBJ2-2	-	TGTGCCAGCAGTAAACCCTTGAGGGAGAAGGACACCGGGGAGCTGTTTTTT	CASSKPLREKDTGELFF
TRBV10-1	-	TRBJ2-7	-	TGCGCCAGCAGTTCACTAGTACCCTACGAGCAGTACTTC	CASSSLVPYEQYF
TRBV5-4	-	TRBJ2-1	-	TGTGCCAGCAGCCCCTCGGGGAGTGAGCAGTTCTTC	CASSPSGSEQFF
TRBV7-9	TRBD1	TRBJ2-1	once	TGTGCCACCCAGGGGGCCGAATCTTACAATGAGCAGTTCTTC	CATQGAESYNEQFF
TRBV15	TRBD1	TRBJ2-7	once	TGTGCCACCAGCAGAGAGAGTCCCATCGGGACAGGGACCTCCTACGAGCAGTACTTC	CATSRESPIGTGTSYEQYF
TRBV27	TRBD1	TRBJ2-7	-	TGTGCCAGCAGTTTACGGGACAGGCGAACCTACGAGCAGTACTTC	CASSLRDRRTYEQYF
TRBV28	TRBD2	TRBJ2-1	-	TGTGCCAGCAAAAAGGCGGGAGGCGGGGGCAAGATTTACAATGAGCAGTTCTTC	CASKKAGGGGKIYNEQFF
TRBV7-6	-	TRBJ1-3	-	TGTGCCAGCAGCTTACCCAGGGACAATTCGGGAAACACCATATATTTT	CASSLPRDNSGNTIYF
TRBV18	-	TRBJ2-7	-	TGTGCCAGCTCACCCGGGGAAGGGAGCCTCTACGAGCAGTACTTC	CASSPGEGSLYEQYF
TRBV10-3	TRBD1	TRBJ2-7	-	TGTGCCATCAGCACCTCTTCGCCGGGACAGGGTCGCTACGAGCAGTACTTC	CAISTSSPGQGRYEQYF
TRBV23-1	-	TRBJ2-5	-	TGCGCCAGGCCTCCCGGGGAAGAGACCCAGTACTTC	CARPPGEETQYF
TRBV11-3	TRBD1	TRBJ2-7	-	TGTGCCAGCAGTCTCTGGGACAGCTCCTACGAGCAGTACTTC	CASSLWDSSYEQYF
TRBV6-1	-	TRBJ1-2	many	TGTGCCAGCAAGTCCAGTTTTAATGGCTACACCTTC	CASKSSFNGYTF
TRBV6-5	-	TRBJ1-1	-	TGTGCCAGCACCAAGGAGACAGAAGGGAGGGCTTTCTTT	CASTKETEGRAFF